The T cell receptor beta chain described here comes from a study of identical twins (dated by TCRdb to about 2016). A note on the overall study: To test whether fetal clonotypes persist, the study used deep sequencing on TCR alpha and beta repertoires from monozygotic twins, unrelated adults of various ages, and cord blood. To rule out contamination, replicate twin experiments were performed at different times with different library preparation protocols. Paper-wide results and their limitations: In monozygotic twins, out-of-frame TCR alpha sharing was systematically underestimated by recombination models, although the models agreed with sharing between unrelated individuals. Excess twin sharing in beta out-of-frame sequences was weaker because fewer shared sequences lowered the signal-to-noise ratio. Fewer insertions were carried by abundant cord blood beta clonotypes; a weaker similar trend was observed in young adult naive repertoires, while no such trend was observed in memory repertoires. Compared with coincidental sharing between unrelated individuals, out-of-frame TCR alpha sequences shared between twins had an excess of sequences with low generation probability. Invariant T cells such as MAIT and iNKT could partly confound zero-insertion analyses, though diverse VJ usage argued against this for most clonotypes. Because the same donors could not be followed over many years, the conclusions relied on cross-sectional statistical analysis.

Libraries came from 5' RACE. These reads were obtained on an Illumina HiSeq 2000. Template switching introduced a universal primer binding site; the final cDNA contained a unique molecular identifier, enabling accurate counting of TCR cDNA molecules. Specific primers in the conserved constant-segment region were used to synthesize first-strand cDNA for TCR alpha and beta chains. To control for contamination, every cDNA library was double barcoded, receiving both a SMART-Mk sample barcode and Illumina barcodes. TruSeq adapter sequences, together with Illumina sample barcodes, were added in two successive PCR steps. TCR alpha and beta cDNA libraries were sequenced on the Illumina HiSeq platform with custom primers. On the study's bioinformatics: Unique molecular identifiers were extracted from raw reads with MiGEC, and CDR3 positions were determined with MiXCR. For each individual, recombination models were inferred using an EM algorithm with the repgenHMM and IGoR tools. The tcR package in R was used for shared clonotype analysis, with sharing normalized by the product of cloneset sizes. Out-of-frame nonproductive sequences were analyzed to study raw recombination free of thymic and clonal selection effects. The public reads were run again by TCRdb, first through fastp at Q25 and then through MiXCR, and only productive beta chains were kept. Here each entry gathers all rows of one CDR3 protein and keeps the most common genes and DNA. The V and J calls come from TCRdb's annotation, not from the publication. The sample contains about 530,000 distinct CDR3 sequences, about a fifth of them found a single time. The ten largest clones take up around 0.47% of the sample.

According to the germline V gene, CDR1 reads SGHRS and CDR2 reads YFSETQ. The CDR3 numbers 16 residues from cysteine through phenylalanine. Solely the CDR3 DNA is kept, with 48 bases framed from the first base. V sheds 0 bases and J sheds 0 bases, leaving 10 bases between their ends. Every donor in the study was a healthy Caucasian. Three pairs of female monozygotic twins, all aged roughly 18 to 29 years, made up the twin cohort. CD4+ and CD8+ T cell populations were isolated with positive isolation kits from Invitrogen. This clonotype was found a few times. The clone's antigen remains unknown. No much larger clone is present one base from it, and per-base qualities are unavailable. These data were also reused for a study on yellow fever vaccine responses in identical twins. As noted in the second study: According to the authors, the vaccine-induced T cell response in identical twins seemed to be partly convergent and partly specific to each individual. In the study, vaccine-responding T cell clones were precisely tracked in identical twins.

Sequencing was carried out using CD4+ T cells sorted from blood. The chain was built from TRBV5-1 and TRBJ1-5; no D gene call is confident. The receptor's source is a woman aged 18-29 years in good health. The CDR3 protein sequence reads: CASSLARSDSNQPQHF. The DNA reads as follows: TGCGCCAGCAGCTTGGCCAGGTCCGATAGCAATCAGCCCCAGCATTTT.